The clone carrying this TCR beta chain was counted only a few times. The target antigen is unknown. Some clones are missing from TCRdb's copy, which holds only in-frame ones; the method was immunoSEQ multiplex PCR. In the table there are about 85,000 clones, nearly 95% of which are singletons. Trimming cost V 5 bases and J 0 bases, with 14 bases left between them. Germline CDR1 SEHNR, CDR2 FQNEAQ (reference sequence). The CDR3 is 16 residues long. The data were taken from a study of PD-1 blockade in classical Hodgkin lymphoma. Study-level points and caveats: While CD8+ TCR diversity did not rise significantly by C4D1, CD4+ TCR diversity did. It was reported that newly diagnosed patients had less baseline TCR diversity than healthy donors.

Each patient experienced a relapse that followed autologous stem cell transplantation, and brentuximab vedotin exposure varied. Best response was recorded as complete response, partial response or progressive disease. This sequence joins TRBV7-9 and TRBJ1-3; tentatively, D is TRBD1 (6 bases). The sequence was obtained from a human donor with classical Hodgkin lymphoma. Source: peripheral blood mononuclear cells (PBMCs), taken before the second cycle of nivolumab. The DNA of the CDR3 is TGTGCCAGCAGCCCCCGACAGGTATCCTCTGGAAACACCATATATTTT. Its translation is CASSPRQVSSGNTIYF.